This T cell receptor beta chain was documented in a study of cytomegalovirus exposure and HLA in healthy donors. Study results and limitations: Most of the TCR beta V segments (in an earlier analysis) were productive either about 87% or about 30% of the time. It was likely that a cluster of highly shared sequence variants was a sequencing artifact. Specificity for CMV antigens was confirmed in vitro for a few of the CMV-associated chains. Most observed TCR sequences were rare, whereas some public TCRs were detected in many donors.

The germline gives CDR1 MNHEY, CDR2 SVGAGI. Trimming removed 2 bases from V and 3 bases from J; junction bases left unmatched: 8. This CDR3 is built from 16 residues. This clone showed up just once. The antigen remains unidentified. Researchers ran the PCR with 60 Vbeta and 13 Jbeta primers. The method was immunoSEQ multiplex PCR; TCRdb's version includes in-frame clones alone and lacks a portion of them. The sample includes under 80,000 clones, 75% of them seen just once. The origin of this receptor is a woman aged 40 to 50 in good health and CMV-seronegative. This chain connects TRBV6-5 to TRBJ1-2, with 8 bases matching TRBD1. The sample comprised PBMCs. DNA of the CDR3: TGTGCCAGCAGTTACATGGGCCAGGGGGCTTACTATGGCTACACCTTC. It codes for CASSYMGQGAYYGYTF.